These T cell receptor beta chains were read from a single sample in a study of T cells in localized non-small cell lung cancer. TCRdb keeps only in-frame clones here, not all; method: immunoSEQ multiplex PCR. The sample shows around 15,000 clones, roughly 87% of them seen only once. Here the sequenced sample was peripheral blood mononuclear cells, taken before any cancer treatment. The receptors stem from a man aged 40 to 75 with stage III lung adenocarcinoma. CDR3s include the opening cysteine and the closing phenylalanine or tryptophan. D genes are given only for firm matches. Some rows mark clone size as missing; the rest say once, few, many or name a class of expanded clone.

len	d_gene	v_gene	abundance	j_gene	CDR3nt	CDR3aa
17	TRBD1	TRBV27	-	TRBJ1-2	TGTGCCAGCAGTTTATCGTGGGCAGGGGGCAATTTCTATGGCTACACCTTC	CASSLSWAGGNFYGYTF
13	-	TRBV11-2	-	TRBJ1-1	TGTGCCAGCAGCCCGGGACCGAACACTGAAGCTTTCTTT	CASSPGPNTEAFF
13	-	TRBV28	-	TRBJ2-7	TGTGCCAGCAACCTCCTCAGGGGGGCCGAGCAGTACTTC	CASNLLRGAEQYF
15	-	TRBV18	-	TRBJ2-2	TGTGCCAGCTCACCAAGTAGGGCTAACACCGGGGAGCTGTTTTTT	CASSPSRANTGELFF
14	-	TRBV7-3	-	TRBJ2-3	TGTGCCAGCAGCTCGACAGGAAACACAGATACGCAGTATTTT	CASSSTGNTDTQYF
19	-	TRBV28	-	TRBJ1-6	TGTGCCAGCAGCCTGAAGGGGGGGCTAGTTTCCTCCTATAATTCACCCCTCCACTTT	CASSLKGGLVSSYNSPLHF
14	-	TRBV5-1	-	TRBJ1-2	TGCGCCAGCAGCTTACTCCAGGGGAATGGCGGCTACACCTTC	CASSLLQGNGGYTF
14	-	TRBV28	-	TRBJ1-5	TGTGCCAGCAGTTTAGGGTCAGTTAATCAGCCCCAGCATTTT	CASSLGSVNQPQHF
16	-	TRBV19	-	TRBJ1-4	TGTGCCAGTAGTATAATCCCAGGCTCAACTAATGAAAAACTGTTTTTT	CASSIIPGSTNEKLFF
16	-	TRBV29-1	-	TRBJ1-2	TGCAGCGTTGCCGCAACAGGGTACTACGAGAACTATGGCTACACCTTC	CSVAATGYYENYGYTF
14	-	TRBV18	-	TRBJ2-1	TGTGCCAGCTCACCAGGAGGAGGATATGGTGAGCAGTTCTTC	CASSPGGGYGEQFF
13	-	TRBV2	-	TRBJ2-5	TGTGCCAGCAAAGAGGCTTTCCAAGAGACCCAGTACTTC	CASKEAFQETQYF
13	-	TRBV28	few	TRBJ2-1	TGTGCCAGCAGTCCACTAACCGGGGGTGCGCAGTTCTTC	CASSPLTGGAQFF
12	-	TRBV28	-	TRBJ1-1	TGTGCCAGCAGTTTGAAAAACACTGAAGCTTTCTTT	CASSLKNTEAFF
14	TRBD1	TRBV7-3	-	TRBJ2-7	TGTGCCAGCAGCCCGGGAACGCGACAGGGCAAGCAGTACTTC	CASSPGTRQGKQYF
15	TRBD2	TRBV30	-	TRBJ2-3	TGTGCCTGGGATGCGGGACTAGCGGACACAGATACGCAGTATTTT	CAWDAGLADTDTQYF
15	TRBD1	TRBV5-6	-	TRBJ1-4	TGTGCCAGCAGCTTACGAGACAGGGCCCGAGAAAAACTGTTTTTT	CASSLRDRAREKLFF
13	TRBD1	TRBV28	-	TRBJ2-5	TGTGCCAGCAGTTCGGGACAGACAGAGACCCAGTACTTC	CASSSGQTETQYF
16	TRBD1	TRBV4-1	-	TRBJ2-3	TGCGCCAGCAGCCCCGACAGGGCAACCCTCACAGATACGCAGTATTTT	CASSPDRATLTDTQYF
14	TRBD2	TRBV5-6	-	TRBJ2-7	TGTGCCAGCAGCTTCGGGAGGGCCCCCTACGAGCAGTACTTC	CASSFGRAPYEQYF
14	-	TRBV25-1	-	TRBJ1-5	TGTGCCAGCAGTGATCGACAGGACAATCAGCCCCAGCATTTT	CASSDRQDNQPQHF
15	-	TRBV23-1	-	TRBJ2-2	TGCGCCAGCAGTCAGGAGTTCGCGAACACCGGGGAGCTGTTTTTT	CASSQEFANTGELFF
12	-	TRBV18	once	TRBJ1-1	TGTGCCAGCTCACCAGGGACATCTAATGCTTTCTTT	CASSPGTSNAFF
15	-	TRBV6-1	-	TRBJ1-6	TGTGCCAGCGGATCTAGAGGGAAGGTAGTGGGGACCCTCCACTTT	CASGSRGKVVGTLHF
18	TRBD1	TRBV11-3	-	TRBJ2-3	TGTGCCAGCAGCTTTTCGGGACAGGGGGCACCTGGCACAGATACGCAGTATTTT	CASSFSGQGAPGTDTQYF
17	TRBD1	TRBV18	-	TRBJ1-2	TGTGCCAGCTCACCCGGCCGGACAGGGACGGGTTGGTATGGCTACACCTTC	CASSPGRTGTGWYGYTF
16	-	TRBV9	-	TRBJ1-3	TGTGCCAGCAGCGTAGATCAGGGCAGCTCTGGAAACACCATATATTTT	CASSVDQGSSGNTIYF
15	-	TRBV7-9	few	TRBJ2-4	TGTGCCAGCAGCCCGGAGGGGTCAGCCAAAAACATTCAGTACTTC	CASSPEGSAKNIQYF
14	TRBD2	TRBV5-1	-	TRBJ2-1	TGCGCCAGCAGCCAGCGGGAGGGCTACAATGAGCAGTTCTTC	CASSQREGYNEQFF
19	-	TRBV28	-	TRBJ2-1	TGTGCCAGCAGTTATCCCCGGCGGGACAAAGCCCCCACAACCCATGAGCAGTTCTTC	CASSYPRRDKAPTTHEQFF
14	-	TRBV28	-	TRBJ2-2	TGTGCCAGCATGCCGGGACTCAACACCGGGGAGCTGTTTTTT	CASMPGLNTGELFF
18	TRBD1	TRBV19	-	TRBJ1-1	TGTGCCAGTAGACCTCAAAGCCGGACAGGGAGAGTGAACACTGAAGCTTTCTTT	CASRPQSRTGRVNTEAFF
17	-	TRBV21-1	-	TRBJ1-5	TGTGCCAGCAGCAAACTGGGAACAGAGAAGGGCAATCAGCCCCAGCATTTT	CASSKLGTEKGNQPQHF
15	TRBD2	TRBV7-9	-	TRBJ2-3	TGTGCCAGCAGCTTGACTAGCGGGAGTGCAGATACGCAGTATTTT	CASSLTSGSADTQYF
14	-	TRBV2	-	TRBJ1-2	TGTGCCAGCAGTGGACCGGGACAAGCGTATGGCTACACCTTC	CASSGPGQAYGYTF
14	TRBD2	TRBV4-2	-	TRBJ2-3	TGTGCCAGCAGCCAAGGACGGGGGGTTGATACGCAGTATTTT	CASSQGRGVDTQYF
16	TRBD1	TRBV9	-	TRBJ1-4	TGTGCCAGCAGCGAGGGGGACAGGACAACTAATGAAAAACTGTTTTTT	CASSEGDRTTNEKLFF
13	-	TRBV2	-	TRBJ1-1	TGTGCCAGCAGTGAAGAAGAGAACACTGAAGCTTTCTTT	CASSEEENTEAFF
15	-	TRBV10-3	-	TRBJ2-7	TGTGCCATCAGTAAAGACGAGATCGGCACTGACGAGCAGTACTTC	CAISKDEIGTDEQYF
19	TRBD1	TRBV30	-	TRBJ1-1	TGTGCCTGGGAAATAGGGGGGCGTGGGCAGGGGGCAGGATGGACTGAAGCTTTCTTT	CAWEIGGRGQGAGWTEAFF
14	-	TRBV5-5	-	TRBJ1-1	TGTGCCAGCAGCTTGGGGGGTCTGAACACTGAAGCTTTCTTT	CASSLGGLNTEAFF
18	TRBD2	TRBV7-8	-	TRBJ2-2	TGTGCCAGCAGCTTAGCGGGACTAGCGGGAGCGAACACCGGGGAGCTGTTTTTT	CASSLAGLAGANTGELFF
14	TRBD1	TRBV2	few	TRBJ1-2	TGTGCCAGCAGTGAAAGGGGCCAGGGGGGTGGCTACACCTTC	CASSERGQGGGYTF
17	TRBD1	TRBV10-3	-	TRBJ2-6	TGTGCCATCAGCGGACAGGGGGGGAGCTCTGGGGCCAACGTCCTGACTTTC	CAISGQGGSSGANVLTF
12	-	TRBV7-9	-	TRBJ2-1	TGTGCCAGCAGCTCCTTAGCGAATGAGCAGTTCTTC	CASSSLANEQFF
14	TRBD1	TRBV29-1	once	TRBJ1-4	TGCAGCGTCGCCGGCAGGGGGGTAGATGAAAAACTGTTTTTT	CSVAGRGVDEKLFF
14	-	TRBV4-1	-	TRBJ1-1	TGCGCCAGCAGCTCGAGCGGGACGGCGGAGGGGGCTTTCTTT	CASSSSGTAEGAFF
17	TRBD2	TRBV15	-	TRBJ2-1	TGTGCCACCAGCAGTGAGTTGGCGGGAGACACCTACAATGAGCAGTTCTTC	CATSSELAGDTYNEQFF
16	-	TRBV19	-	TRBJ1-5	TGTGCCAGTAGTAGAGGACAGCTGAATAGCAATCAGCCCCAGCATTTT	CASSRGQLNSNQPQHF
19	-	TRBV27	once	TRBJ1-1	TGTGCCAGCAGTTTATCGAGATTTGTATTAGGACTGCCGAACACTGAAGCTTTCTTT	CASSLSRFVLGLPNTEAFF
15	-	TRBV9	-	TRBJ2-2	TGTGCCAGCAGCGTAGGAGGCTCGAACACCGGGGAGCTGTTTTTT	CASSVGGSNTGELFF
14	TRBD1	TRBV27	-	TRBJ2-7	TGTGCCAGCAGGGAAGGGGACAGGGCGAAAGAGCAGTACTTC	CASREGDRAKEQYF
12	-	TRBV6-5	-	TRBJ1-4	TGTGCCAGCAGTTACTCTGGCGAAAAACTGTTTTTT	CASSYSGEKLFF
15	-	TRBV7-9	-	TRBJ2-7	TGTGCCAGCAGTCCTCCACGGAGTACCTCCTACGAGCAGTACTTC	CASSPPRSTSYEQYF
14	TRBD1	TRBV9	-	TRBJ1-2	TGTGCCAGCAGCACCCCGACAGGGAACTATGGCTACACCTTC	CASSTPTGNYGYTF
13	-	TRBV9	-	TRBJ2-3	TGTGCCAGCAGCGTATCCTCCGGGGATACGCAGTATTTT	CASSVSSGDTQYF
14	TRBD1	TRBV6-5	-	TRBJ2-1	TGTGCCAGCAGTTACCGGGACAGGGTCCATGAGCAGTTCTTC	CASSYRDRVHEQFF
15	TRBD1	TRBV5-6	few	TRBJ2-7	TGTGCCAGCAGCTTGGACAGGGGAACCTCCTACGAGCAGTACTTC	CASSLDRGTSYEQYF
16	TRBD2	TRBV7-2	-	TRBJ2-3	TGTGCCAGCAGCTTACGGGGAGCGGGAGGGCCAGATACGCAGTATTTT	CASSLRGAGGPDTQYF
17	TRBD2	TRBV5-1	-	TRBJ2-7	TGCGCCAGCAGCTTGCGCGGGAGGGCCGTAGGGGACTACGAGCAGTACTTC	CASSLRGRAVGDYEQYF